The 26 T cell receptor beta chains presented below share a single source sample, sequenced in a study of blood T cell repertoires in COVID-19. TCRdb's table, derived via immunoSEQ multiplex PCR, lists solely in-frame clones and lacks some. The table includes 200,000 to 300,000 clones, roughly 85% detected once. Sequenced material: PBMCs or T cells enriched from blood (not recorded which). The receptors stem from a woman aged 45-59 years with acute COVID-19.

The chain recombines TRBV28 with TRBJ1-5; D remains ambiguous. V was trimmed by 8 bases and J by 7 bases, leaving 12 bases between them. This CDR3 region has 12 residues. The V gene's germline CDR1 is MDHEN and CDR2 SYDVKM. The DNA of the CDR3 is TGTGCCAGCGGGCGTTTGTGGCAGCCCCAGCATTTT. Residues: CASGRLWQPQHF.

The chain is built from TRBV19 and TRBJ2-2; weak D call: TRBD1 (6 bases). Trimming removed 0 bases at V and 5 bases at J, with 16 bases between. Germline V gene data show CDR1 as LNHDA and CDR2 as SQIVND (reference sequence). This CDR3 has 17 residues. DNA for the CDR3: TGTGCCAGTAGTATAGATCTGACAGGAGTATGGACCGGGGAGCTGTTTTTT. Translating gives CASSIDLTGVWTGELFF.

In this sample, this clone turned up once. The chain couples TRBV9 to TRBJ1-3; D perhaps matches TRBD1 (6 bases). V was clipped by 0 bases and J by 6 bases, with 16 bases between them. The CDR3 runs to 16 residues. From germline, CDR1 is SGDLS and CDR2 YYNGEE. CDR3 in DNA: TGTGCCAGCAGCGTAGTGAGGCGGTGGGGGCCAAACACCATATATTTT. Translation gives CASSVVRRWGPNTIYF.

The chain couples TRBV7-2 to TRBJ1-1, with 9 bases identical to TRBD1. V lost 5 bases to trimming and J lost 4 bases; unmatched junction nucleotides: 8. CDR1 is SGHTA and CDR2 is FQGNSA in the germline V gene. This CDR3 is 15 amino acids long. CDR3 amino acids: CASSLDRGRGTEAFF. For the CDR3, the DNA is TGTGCCAGCAGCCTTGACAGGGGGAGGGGCACTGAAGCTTTCTTT.

This chain uses TRBV5-8 with TRBJ2-3, with 9 bases lining up with TRBD2. Trimming at V came to 4 bases and at J to 7 bases, leaving 10 bases not matched to a gene. The CDR3 length is 15 residues. Germline V gives CDR1 SGHTS, CDR2 YDEGEE. The CDR3 protein is CASSLRASGDYTQYF. The CDR3 DNA is TGTGCCAGCAGCCTCCGGGCTAGCGGGGACTATACGCAGTATTTT.

The chain employs TRBV27 and TRBJ2-7, with TRBD2 identical over 10 bases. CDR3 length: 16 residues. The germline gives CDR1 MNHEY, CDR2 SMNVEV (reference sequence). V shed 5 bases and J 5 bases; nucleotides not matched to a gene: 12. The CDR3 loop reads CASSPNQNSGGNEQYF. In DNA, the CDR3 is TGTGCCAGCAGTCCCAACCAGAATAGCGGGGGGAACGAGCAGTACTTC.

The chain uses TRBV27 and TRBJ2-1; D possibly corresponds to TRBD2 (6 bases). CDR1 and CDR2 from the germline V gene are MNHEY and SMNVEV (reference sequence). The CDR3 contains 15 residues. The V and J ends lost 4 bases and 0 bases respectively, with 10 bases between them. The CDR3 region is CASSSGTFSYNEQFF. In nucleotides, the CDR3 is TGTGCCAGCAGTTCCGGGACTTTCTCCTACAATGAGCAGTTCTTC.

The CDR3 DNA follows: TGTGCCAGCACCAGAGGGTCTTTGGGGAATTCACCCCTCCACTTT. As protein: CASTRGSLGNSPLHF. V is TRBV6-5 and J is TRBJ1-6; D is uncertain. V was trimmed by 7 bases and J by 7 bases, leaving 17 bases between them. The CDR3 runs 15 residues. Looked up from germline, CDR1 is MNHEY and CDR2 is SVGAGI.

A word on this clone: Other nucleotide sequences from this sample produce the same CDR3. The gene calls are TRBV27 and TRBJ2-2; 7 positions agree with TRBD1. CDR1 is MNHEY and CDR2 is SMNVEV in the germline V gene (reference sequence). The ends lost 5 bases at V and 3 bases at J; junction bases unmatched: 6. The length of the CDR3 is 15 residues. Here the CDR3 DNA reads TGTGCCAGCAGTCGAAGGGGGCGCGACACCGGGGAGCTGTTTTTT. Amino acids: CASSRRGRDTGELFF.

The V and J genes are TRBV4-3 and TRBJ1-5; D is possibly TRBD1 (6 bases). The germline CDR1 and CDR2 sequences are LGHNA and YSLEER. Deletions cut 3 bases from V and 6 bases from J, with 9 bases between. This CDR3 has 13 residues. The CDR3 coding sequence is TGCGCCAGCAGCCAGGACAGTAGTCAGCCCCAGCATTTT. Its translation is CASSQDSSQPQHF.

V and J are TRBV6-2 or TRBV6-3 and TRBJ1-4; the D is unclear. The V end was cut by 2 bases, the J end by 7 bases, with 5 bases between. The CDR3 contains 12 residues. The germline V gene encodes CDR1 MNHEY and CDR2 SVGEGT. The CDR3 loop reads CASSYVSEKLFF. The CDR3 coding sequence is TGTGCCAGCAGTTACGTTAGTGAAAAACTGTTTTTT.

This clone was recorded once. The gene calls are TRBV7-6 and TRBJ2-1; 10 bases map to TRBD2. The J segment lost 4 bases and the V segment lost 7 bases, leaving 1 base of the junction unmatched. The CDR3 extends over 13 amino acids. The germline gives CDR1 SGHVS, CDR2 FNYEAQ. The CDR3 bases are TGTGCCAGCACTAGCGGGGGATACAATGAGCAGTTCTTC. It specifies CASTSGGYNEQFF. The whole variable domain, remainder taken from reference TRBV7-6 and TRBJ2-1, is GAGVSQSPRYKVTKRGQDVALRCDPISGHVSLYWYRQALGQGPEFLTYFNYEAQQDKSGLPNDRFSAERPEGSISTLTIQRTEQRDSAMYRCASTSGGYNEQFFGPGTRLTVL.

This sequence joins TRBV7-2 and TRBJ2-2; 9 nucleotides match TRBD2. This CDR3 has 16 amino acids. Germline-derived CDR1 and CDR2 are SGHTA and FQGNSA. V lost 5 bases, J lost 2 bases, and 6 bases stayed unmatched. CDR3 sequence reads: CASSKERGANTGELFF. In DNA, the CDR3 is TGTGCCAGCAGCAAGGAGCGGGGGGCCAACACCGGGGAGCTGTTTTTT. The full variable domain, its missing parts supplied by reference TRBV7-2 and TRBJ2-2, is GAGVSQSPSNKVTEKGKDVELRCDPISGHTALYWYRQSLGQGLEFLIYFQGNSAPDKSGLPSDRFSAERTGGSVSTLTIQRTQQEDSAVYLCASSKERGANTGELFFGEGSRLTVL.

The rearrangement joins TRBV24-1 to TRBJ1-1; D may be TRBD1 (5 bases). Trimming stripped 8 bases from V and 3 bases from J, with 18 bases between. CDR1 and CDR2 from the germline V gene are KGHDR and SFDVKD. The CDR3 spans 15 residues. CDR3 sequence: CATTPRGVGDTEAFF. In DNA, the CDR3 is TGTGCCACCACCCCCCGGGGGGTAGGGGACACTGAAGCTTTCTTT.

The chain is built from TRBV5-1 and TRBJ1-5; a weak D match, TRBD1 (6 bases). The V gene lost 4 bases and the J gene lost 3 bases, with 11 bases spanning the gap. In germline, CDR1 is SGHRS, CDR2 YFSETQ. The CDR3 totals 14 residues. CDR3 loop: CASSADSANQPQHF. CDR3 nucleotides: TGCGCCAGCAGCGCGGACAGTGCCAATCAGCCCCAGCATTTT.

The chain uses TRBV5-1 and TRBJ1-3; 9 nucleotides agree with TRBD1. CDR1 and CDR2 from the germline V gene are SGHRS and YFSETQ. CDR3 length: 18 residues. Trimming at V came to 2 bases and at J to 0 bases, leaving 9 bases not matched to a gene. CDR3 sequence reads: CASSFGQGPSSSGNTIYF. The CDR3 DNA reads as TGCGCCAGCAGCTTTGGACAGGGGCCATCGAGCTCTGGAAACACCATATATTTT.

This clone has a single count. The V gene is TRBV5-1, the J gene TRBJ2-1; D may be TRBD2 (6 bases). Trimming left V 4 bases short and J 3 bases short, with 14 bases between. The germline CDR1 and CDR2 sequences are SGHRS and YFSETQ. The CDR3 sequence is 15 residues long. The CDR3 sequence: CASSLEGDFYNEQFF. The DNA of the CDR3 is TGCGCCAGCAGCCTGGAGGGAGACTTCTACAATGAGCAGTTCTTC.

The chain is built from TRBV30 and TRBJ2-3; 15 bases are shared with TRBD2. Germline CDR1 and CDR2: GTSNPN and SVGIG (reference sequence). With V trimmed by 4 bases and J by 9 bases, 11 bases remained unmatched. CDR3 size: 16 residues. CDR3: CAWTPGLAGGPGTQYF. For the CDR3, the DNA is TGTGCCTGGACCCCCGGACTAGCGGGGGGGCCGGGGACGCAGTATTTT. The variable domain in full, with the rest retrieved from reference TRBV30 and TRBJ2-3, is SQTIHQWPATLVQPVGSPLSLECTVEGTSNPNLYWYRQAAGRGLQLLFYSVGIGQISSEVPQNLSASRPQDRQFILSSKKLLLSDSGFYLCAWTPGLAGGPGTQYFGPGTRLTVL.

The gene calls are TRBV7-2 and TRBJ2-3; 8 nucleotides line up with TRBD2. Per germline, CDR1 SGHTA and CDR2 FQGNSA. The J segment lost 3 bases and the V segment lost 8 bases, leaving 4 bases of the junction unmatched. The CDR3 is made up of 13 amino acids. CDR3 protein: CASLSGGTDTQYF. CDR3 sequence (DNA): TGTGCCAGCCTAAGCGGGGGTACAGATACGCAGTATTTT.

This clone was recorded a few times. The chain has TRBV20-1 and TRBJ2-1; 7 bases match TRBD2. V dropped 3 bases and J dropped 6; count of bases not matched to a gene: 5. The CDR3 extends over 13 amino acids. From germline, CDR1 is DFQATT and CDR2 SNEGSKA (reference sequence). As DNA, the CDR3 is TGCAGTGCTAGTTCCTTAGCGGGCAATGAGCAGTTCTTC. Protein sequence: CSASSLAGNEQFF.

The table lists this clone with a few counts. The chain is built from TRBV7-9 and TRBJ1-1, with D tentatively TRBD1 (5 bases). Trimming removed 1 base from V and 7 bases from J, with 16 bases in between. This CDR3 spans 15 amino acids. The germline V gene encodes CDR1 SEHNR and CDR2 FQNEAQ (reference sequence). The CDR3 region is CASSLGAGVSGEAFF. DNA of the CDR3: TGTGCCAGCAGCTTAGGGGCGGGGGTAAGTGGTGAAGCTTTCTTT.

The chain has TRBV6-1 and TRBJ1-1; a weak D match, TRBD1 (6 bases). This CDR3 contains 15 residues. V was pared by 2 bases and J by 1 base, with 11 bases between. Germline CDR1 reads MNHNS; CDR2 reads SASEGT. The CDR3 DNA reads TGTGCCAGCAGTGAAACGTCAGGGGCGAACACTGAAGCTTTCTTT. It yields the protein CASSETSGANTEAFF.

V is TRBV30 and J is TRBJ1-5; the D is unclear. Germline V gives CDR1 GTSNPN, CDR2 SVGIG (reference sequence). The CDR3 has 13 residues. V shed 0 bases and J shed 11 bases, with 14 bases lying between them. The CDR3 is CAWSVPSSGAQHF. The CDR3 nucleotides read TGTGCCTGGAGTGTTCCCTCCTCGGGAGCCCAGCATTTT.

The J gene is TRBJ1-5, the V gene TRBV12-5; 11 nucleotides agree with TRBD1. V dropped 6 bases and J dropped 3; count of bases not matched to a gene: 7. There are 16 residues in the CDR3. Per germline, CDR1 LGHNT and CDR2 FRNRAP. The CDR3 sequence is CASGLGTGGYNQPQHF. The DNA for the CDR3 is TGTGCTAGTGGCCTCGGGACAGGGGGTTACAATCAGCCCCAGCATTTT.

In this sample, this clone turned up many times. The rearrangement uses TRBV2 and TRBJ2-7; TRBD2 might be the D (5 bases). The CDR3 sequence is 12 residues long. CDR1 is SNHLY, CDR2 FYNNEI, per germline. The V end was cut by 7 bases, the J end by 2 bases, with 9 bases between. Here the CDR3 DNA reads TGTGCCAGCAAAGAGGGTCCCTACGAGCAGTACTTC. Residues: CASKEGPYEQYF. The full variable domain, rest sourced from reference TRBV2 and TRBJ2-7, is EPEVTQTPSHQVTQMGQEVILRCVPISNHLYFYWYRQILGQKVEFLVSFYNNEISEKSEIFDDQFSVERPDGSNFTLKIRSTKLEDSAMYFCASKEGPYEQYFGPGTRLTVT.

A few counts support this clone. The chain carries TRBV19 and TRBJ2-2; the D is unclear. The CDR3 contains 13 residues. Trimming cost V 6 bases and J 6 bases, with 11 bases left between them. The V gene's germline CDR1 is LNHDA and CDR2 SQIVND (reference sequence). CDR3 residues: CASRAGSPGELFF. The CDR3 DNA reads as TGTGCCAGTAGAGCCGGGTCCCCCGGGGAGCTGTTTTTT. Drawing the rest from reference TRBV19 and TRBJ2-2, the complete variable domain is DGGITQSPKYLFRKEGQNVTLSCEQNLNHDAMYWYRQDPGQGLRLIYYSQIVNDFQKGDIAEGYSVSREKKESFPLTVTSAQKNPTAFYLCASRAGSPGELFFGEGSRLTVL.